Listed below are T cell receptor beta chains from one sample, sequenced in a study of blood T cells in healthy people across ages. Each CDR3 protein gets one entry after TCRdb re-called the 5' RACE reads with MiXCR. The sample includes some 780,000 distinct CDR3 sequences, approximately 53% seen only once; the top ten take around 25%. Sequenced input: blood. The receptor set was obtained from a man aged 35-49 years in good health. Both conserved end residues are part of each CDR3. The D gene is left open where the match is weak. Size is omitted from some rows. Given values are once, few, many or a class for expanded clones.

CDR3,DNA,length,size,J,V,D
CASRKIKDVQPQHF,TGTGCCAGCAGGAAGATTAAGGACGTTCAGCCCCAGCATTTT,14,-,TRBJ1-5,TRBV2,-
CASSVSRELADTQYF,TGTGCCAGCAGCGTAAGCAGGGAACTGGCAGATACGCAGTATTTT,15,once,TRBJ2-3,TRBV7-2,-
CASSQSDSYEQYF,TGTGCCAGCAGCCAAAGCGACAGCTACGAGCAGTACTTC,13,-,TRBJ2-7,TRBV7-2,-
CASSQESVGSTDTQYF,TGTGCCAGCAGCCAAGAATCTGTGGGGAGCACAGATACGCAGTATTTT,16,-,TRBJ2-3,TRBV3-1,-
CASSERGGHGHNEQFF,TGCGCCAGCAGCGAGCGGGGGGGACACGGTCACAATGAGCAGTTCTTC,16,few,TRBJ2-1,TRBV5-1,TRBD2
CSARDPGAYEQYF,TGCAGTGCTAGAGATCCCGGGGCCTACGAGCAGTACTTC,13,-,TRBJ2-7,TRBV20-1,-
CASSDGTGVLYYGYTF,TGTGCCAGCAGCGACGGGACAGGGGTTTTGTACTATGGCTACACCTTC,16,few,TRBJ1-2,TRBV3-1,TRBD1
CASSLAQLQETQYF,TGTGCCAGCAGCTTAGCACAGCTCCAAGAGACCCAGTACTTC,14,few,TRBJ2-5,TRBV7-2,-
CASSALPSSYEQYF,TGTGCCAGCAGTGCTTTGCCGAGCTCCTACGAGCAGTACTTC,14,-,TRBJ2-7,TRBV6-4,-
CASSGLANTGELFF,TGTGCCAGCAGCGGACTAGCCAACACCGGGGAGCTGTTTTTT,14,-,TRBJ2-2,TRBV7-2,TRBD2
CASSRDTPGAPDTQYF,TGTGCCAGCAGCCGAGATACGCCGGGGGCCCCAGATACGCAGTATTTT,16,few,TRBJ2-3,TRBV7-2,-
CASSARGSGDWDTQYF,TGTGCCAGCAGTGCCCGGGGGTCAGGGGATTGGGATACGCAGTATTTT,16,few,TRBJ2-3,TRBV28,-
CATSREQGQPQHF,TGTGCCACCAGCAGGGAACAGGGCCAGCCCCAGCATTTT,13,-,TRBJ1-5,TRBV15,-
CASSMGARYNEQFF,TGTGCCAGCAGTATGGGGGCTAGGTACAATGAGCAGTTCTTC,14,-,TRBJ2-1,TRBV27,-
CASSRTGAEPPLHF,TGTGCCAGCAGCCGGACAGGGGCCGAGCCACCCCTCCACTTT,14,-,TRBJ1-6,TRBV7-9,TRBD1
CASSSGRKNTGELFF,TGTGCCAGCAGCTCTGGCAGGAAGAACACCGGGGAGCTGTTTTTT,15,-,TRBJ2-2,TRBV7-9,-
CATSSSLGRTEQYF,TGTGCCACCAGCAGCAGCTTGGGACGGACCGAGCAGTACTTC,14,-,TRBJ2-7,TRBV15,-
CASSLVAASNQPQHF,TGTGCCAGCAGCTTAGTGGCAGCTAGCAATCAGCCCCAGCATTTT,15,-,TRBJ1-5,TRBV7-2,-
CAISGTANPNSPLHF,TGTGCCATCAGCGGGACAGCCAACCCAAATTCACCCCTCCACTTT,15,-,TRBJ1-6,TRBV10-3,TRBD1
CATSDPKRNEQFF,TGTGCCACCAGTGACCCCAAGCGGAATGAGCAGTTCTTC,13,-,TRBJ2-1,TRBV24-1,-
CSVRDRGGYTF,TGCAGCGTTCGGGACAGGGGTGGCTACACCTTC,11,-,TRBJ1-2,TRBV29-1,TRBD1
CASSNPGGPYQETQYF,TGCGCCAGCAGCAATCCAGGGGGCCCGTACCAAGAGACCCAGTACTTC,16,few,TRBJ2-5,TRBV5-1,TRBD1
CASRVGTGTYGYTF,TGTGCCAGCAGAGTCGGGACAGGAACCTATGGCTACACCTTC,14,few,TRBJ1-2,TRBV6-2/TRBV6-3,TRBD1
CASSEVSAGGPSSEQYF,TGTGCCAGCAGTGAAGTTTCAGCGGGAGGGCCCTCAAGCGAGCAGTACTTC,17,-,TRBJ2-7,TRBV2,TRBD2
CASSPLAGVGEKQFF,TGTGCCAGCAGCCCACTAGCGGGAGTAGGGGAAAAACAGTTCTTC,15,few,TRBJ2-1,TRBV4-2,TRBD2
CASSLQSGAYLETQYF,TGTGCCAGCAGCCTACAATCCGGGGCCTATTTAGAGACCCAGTACTTC,16,-,TRBJ2-5,TRBV11-2,-
CASSLRLVPYYEQYF,TGTGCCAGCAGCCTCCGACTAGTTCCCTACTACGAGCAGTACTTC,15,-,TRBJ2-7,TRBV5-8,-
CASRADRDTGELFF,TGTGCCAGCAGAGCGGACAGGGACACCGGGGAGCTGTTTTTT,14,-,TRBJ2-2,TRBV7-9,TRBD1
CSARPALGGALPQETQYF,TGCAGTGCTAGGCCCGCGTTGGGGGGGGCTTTACCACAAGAGACCCAGTACTTC,18,-,TRBJ2-5,TRBV20-1,-
CASSLGQNTHSGANVLTF,TGTGCCAGCAGCCTAGGACAGAATACACACTCTGGGGCCAACGTCCTGACTTTC,18,few,TRBJ2-6,TRBV9,-
CASSLFKIQETQYF,TGTGCCAGCAGTTTGTTTAAGATCCAAGAGACCCAGTACTTC,14,few,TRBJ2-5,TRBV6-2/TRBV6-3,-
CASSLRLAGGRMDEQFF,TGTGCCAGCAGTCTACGACTAGCGGGAGGGAGAATGGATGAGCAGTTCTTC,17,-,TRBJ2-1,TRBV12-3/TRBV12-4,TRBD2
CSASLEEGNASGYTF,TGCAGTGCTAGTTTAGAGGAAGGGAATGCGTCCGGCTACACCTTC,15,-,TRBJ1-2,TRBV20-1,-
CASRERQGSYNEQFF,TGTGCCAGCAGAGAACGACAGGGGTCCTACAATGAGCAGTTCTTC,15,-,TRBJ2-1,TRBV6-1,TRBD1
CSAPPEANYGYTF,TGCAGTGCTCCCCCAGAAGCTAACTATGGCTACACCTTC,13,-,TRBJ1-2,TRBV20-1,-
CASSLGGQGVYEQYF,TGCGCCAGCAGCTTGGGAGGACAGGGGGTTTACGAGCAGTACTTC,15,-,TRBJ2-7,TRBV5-1,TRBD1
CASSPNSIVNTEAFF,TGCGCCAGCAGCCCGAACTCGATAGTGAACACTGAAGCTTTCTTT,15,-,TRBJ1-1,TRBV5-1,-
CASSKGITGNYGYTF,TGTGCCAGCAGCAAAGGGATAACAGGCAACTATGGCTACACCTTC,15,-,TRBJ1-2,TRBV21-1,-
CASSISGELSSYNEQFF,TGCGCCAGCAGCATTAGCGGGGAGCTTTCGTCCTACAATGAGCAGTTCTTC,17,-,TRBJ2-1,TRBV5-1,TRBD2
CSAREVVSGANVLTF,TGCAGTGCTAGAGAAGTGGTTTCTGGGGCCAACGTCCTGACTTTC,15,once,TRBJ2-6,TRBV20-1,-
CASSFLASSTDTQYF,TGTGCCAGCAGTTTCTTGGCAAGCAGCACAGATACGCAGTATTTT,15,-,TRBJ2-3,TRBV28,-
CASSGASGRGTDTQYF,TGCGCCAGCAGCGGGGCTAGCGGGAGAGGAACAGATACGCAGTATTTT,16,-,TRBJ2-3,TRBV4-3,TRBD2